These T cell receptor beta chains were read from a single sample in a study of shared clonotypes between healthy human individuals. Some clones are missing from TCRdb's copy, which holds only in-frame ones; the method was immunoSEQ multiplex PCR. The data contain almost 700,000 clones, about 90% of them singletons. The sequenced sample was naive CD8+ T cells sorted from blood. The receptors were gathered from a man aged 25 to 45 in good health. CDR3s include the opening cysteine and the closing phenylalanine or tryptophan. A D gene is named only where the DNA matches it firmly. Clone size is stated in some rows and not others, as once, few, many or a class when expanded.

size	V	D	J	DNA	CDR3
-	TRBV29-1	-	TRBJ2-5	TGCAGCGTTGAAGATCCCCGGGCAGGGGCCACCCTCTCTTACGGGACCCAGTACTTC	CSVEDPRAGATLSYGTQYF
-	TRBV28	-	TRBJ2-1	TGTGCCAGCAACTCCATTGAGGGGTTTTGGAATGAGCAGTTCTTC	CASNSIEGFWNEQFF
-	TRBV9	-	TRBJ1-1	TGTGCCAGCAGCGTAGGGGGAGGGACCCCTGAAGCTTTCTTT	CASSVGGGTPEAFF
once	TRBV2	-	TRBJ1-4	TGTGCCAGCAGTCGAGCGGACAGTCGTGAAAAACTGTTTTTT	CASSRADSREKLFF
once	TRBV7-9	-	TRBJ2-3	TGTGCCAGCAGCCCTAGTACCGGGGACCTATCTGATACGCAGTATTTT	CASSPSTGDLSDTQYF
-	TRBV5-1	-	TRBJ1-4	TGCGCCAGCAGCCCAGTGGGTTCGACTAATGAAAAACTGTTTTTT	CASSPVGSTNEKLFF
-	TRBV29-1	-	TRBJ1-2	TGCAGCGTTGTGGGTTCGGCAGCCTTCAACTATGGCTACACCTTC	CSVVGSAAFNYGYTF
-	TRBV2	TRBD2	TRBJ2-7	TGTGCCAGCAGTGAAGGGCTAGCGGGAGTCACCTACGAGCAGTACTTC	CASSEGLAGVTYEQYF
-	TRBV2	-	TRBJ2-7	TGTGCCAGCAGTGAAGCCAACCGACAGGATCAGAAGTACTTC	CASSEANRQDQKYF
-	TRBV19	TRBD2	TRBJ2-7	TGTGCCAGTAGTATGTCCCCTAGCGGCCCCTACGAGCAGTACTTC	CASSMSPSGPYEQYF
-	TRBV27	-	TRBJ2-1	TGTGCCAGCAGTTTTGGGGGGCCCTACAATGAGCAGTTCTTC	CASSFGGPYNEQFF
-	TRBV4-1	-	TRBJ2-7	TGCGCCAGCAGCCAAGACGGGCAGGGGCCCTACGAGCAGTACTTC	CASSQDGQGPYEQYF
once	TRBV7-9	-	TRBJ2-2	TGTGCCAGCAGCTTAGTGGTTCTCGCGAACACCGGGGAGCTGTTTTTT	CASSLVVLANTGELFF
-	TRBV11-2	-	TRBJ2-7	TGTGCCAGCAGCCTGACTGTCGAGCGCTACCTCTCCTACGAGCAGTACTTC	CASSLTVERYLSYEQYF
-	TRBV2	TRBD1	TRBJ1-1	TGTGCCAGCAGTGGGACAGGGTGGGGCACTGAAGCTTTCTTT	CASSGTGWGTEAFF
-	TRBV7-9	TRBD1	TRBJ2-1	TGTGCCAGCAGCTCCCTGACAGGGTACTACAATGAGCAGTTCTTC	CASSSLTGYYNEQFF
-	TRBV1	-	TRBJ2-5	TGCACCAGCAGCCAAGATTTCCCTAGACGAGGATATCGCGAGACCCAGTACTTC	CTSSQDFPRRGYRETQYF
-	TRBV4-1	TRBD2	TRBJ2-1	TGCGCCAGCAGCCAAGTGTTAACGGGAGGGGACAATGAGCAGTTCTTC	CASSQVLTGGDNEQFF
-	TRBV11-2	TRBD2	TRBJ2-5	TGTGCCAGCAGCCCTGGGACTAGCGGGAGGGTCCCTCAAGAGACCCAGTACTTC	CASSPGTSGRVPQETQYF
-	TRBV4-3	TRBD2	TRBJ2-3	TGCGCCAGCAGCCAGACACTAGCGGGAGAAGCAGATACGCAGTATTTT	CASSQTLAGEADTQYF
-	TRBV27	-	TRBJ1-2	TGTGCCAGCAGGCCCCTTGGGAGTCAGATTTATGGCTACACCTTC	CASRPLGSQIYGYTF
-	TRBV19	TRBD1	TRBJ2-7	TGTGCCAGTAGTATAGGGACAGGCGGGTCCTACGAGCAGTACTTC	CASSIGTGGSYEQYF
-	TRBV7-9	TRBD2	TRBJ2-7	TGTGCCAGCAGCTCCCTTTCCCCTACTAGCGACTCCTACGAGCAGTACTTC	CASSSLSPTSDSYEQYF
-	TRBV21-1	-	TRBJ2-1	TGTGCCAGCAGCAAATTCTGGCGGGGTAAAAACAATGAGCAGTTCTTC	CASSKFWRGKNNEQFF
-	TRBV4-3	-	TRBJ1-1	TGCGCCAGCAGCCAAGATCGAGGGGGGGTGACGGCTGAAGCTTTCTTT	CASSQDRGGVTAEAFF
-	TRBV27	TRBD1	TRBJ1-4	TGTGCCAGCAGTTTATCGGGACAGGGATATGGTGAAAAACTGTTTTTT	CASSLSGQGYGEKLFF
-	TRBV28	-	TRBJ1-1	TGTGCCAGCAGTTTTGCAAGCTCCAACACTGAAGCTTTCTTT	CASSFASSNTEAFF
-	TRBV7-7	-	TRBJ2-6	TGTGCTAGCAGCTTAGGGACCCATAGCGGGGCCAACGTCCTGACTTTC	CASSLGTHSGANVLTF
-	TRBV10-2	-	TRBJ1-2	TGCGCCAGCAGTGCTGGAGGGGCTAACTATGGCTACACCTTC	CASSAGGANYGYTF
-	TRBV27	TRBD2	TRBJ2-1	TGTGCCAGCAGTCCCTCCGGGACTAGCGGTTCCTACAATGAGCAGTTCTTC	CASSPSGTSGSYNEQFF
-	TRBV5-1	-	TRBJ1-2	TGCGCCAGCAGCTTGCCGGCCTACCCCGAGGGTGGCTACACCTTC	CASSLPAYPEGGYTF
-	TRBV2	-	TRBJ2-1	TGTGCCAGCAGTGACGGGAGCTTTGAGCAGTTCTTC	CASSDGSFEQFF
-	TRBV4-3	TRBD1	TRBJ1-4	TGCGCCAGCAGCCAACTGGACAGGGTAGATGAAAAACTGTTTTTT	CASSQLDRVDEKLFF
-	TRBV7-9	-	TRBJ1-1	TGTGCCAGCAGCTTAAGCACTGAAGCTTTCTTT	CASSLSTEAFF
-	TRBV11-2	-	TRBJ2-4	TGTGCCAGCAGCTCCAATGAGAGGGAGAAAAACATTCAGTACTTC	CASSSNEREKNIQYF
-	TRBV4-3	-	TRBJ2-1	TGCGCCAGCAGCCCGGTTGCGGGGCAACATGAGCAGTTCTTC	CASSPVAGQHEQFF
-	TRBV11-2	-	TRBJ2-4	TGTGCCAGCAGCCTTGTAGGGATAGCCAAAAACATTCAGTACTTC	CASSLVGIAKNIQYF
-	TRBV7-9	TRBD2	TRBJ2-3	TGTGCCAGCAGCCAGCTAGCGGGAGGGGCAGATACGCAGTATTTT	CASSQLAGGADTQYF
-	TRBV6-1	-	TRBJ2-7	TGTGCCAGCAGCAGTCAGGGGTACGAGCAGTACTTC	CASSSQGYEQYF
once	TRBV15	TRBD2	TRBJ2-7	TGTGCCACCAGCTCCCCCGGGGGGGACCTCGAGCAGTACTTC	CATSSPGGDLEQYF
-	TRBV15	TRBD2	TRBJ2-3	TGTGCCACCAGCGCCCTGGGGAGCGGGAGGTTAGATACGCAGTATTTT	CATSALGSGRLDTQYF
-	TRBV2	-	TRBJ1-1	TGTGCCAGCAAGGTTCAGGGGCCGGCCTATGAAGCTTTCTTT	CASKVQGPAYEAFF
-	TRBV10-3	TRBD2	TRBJ2-7	TGTGCCATCTCCGGCCGGACTAGCGGGAGCTACGAGCAGTACTTC	CAISGRTSGSYEQYF
-	TRBV9	TRBD2	TRBJ2-3	TGTGCCAGCAGCGGTGCGCCTAGCGGGAAGCTTAGCACAGATACGCAGTATTTT	CASSGAPSGKLSTDTQYF
-	TRBV12-5	-	TRBJ2-1	TGTGCTAGTGGGCCCGGGACCCCTTTCAATGAGCAGTTCTTC	CASGPGTPFNEQFF
-	TRBV11-2	-	TRBJ1-2	TGTGCCTCCTCTCAGGGTCCCCTCCTCTATGGCTACACCTTC	CASSQGPLLYGYTF
once	TRBV15	-	TRBJ2-6	TGTGCCACCAGCAGAGTTCCCCCCGTCGCCTCTGGGGCCAACGTCCTGACTTTC	CATSRVPPVASGANVLTF
-	TRBV4-1	TRBD1	TRBJ1-3	TGCGCCAGCAGCCCCTCCCTAGACAGGGGAATAGGGGTGAACACCATATATTTT	CASSPSLDRGIGVNTIYF
-	TRBV7-8	-	TRBJ2-5	TGTGCCAGCAGCTCCCTAGACAGAGTTGGAGAGACCCAGTACTTC	CASSSLDRVGETQYF
-	TRBV5-1	-	TRBJ2-3	TGCGCCAGCAGCTTGGAGGCCCAATCAATAACAGATACGCAGTATTTT	CASSLEAQSITDTQYF
-	TRBV5-6	-	TRBJ1-1	TGTGCCAGCAGCCCGGGCCTGGGGTGGGGCCCTGAAGCTTTCTTT	CASSPGLGWGPEAFF
-	TRBV7-8	-	TRBJ1-3	TGTGCCAGCAGTCCCGAGGCAGCAGGAAACACCATATATTTT	CASSPEAAGNTIYF
-	TRBV10-2	-	TRBJ2-1	TGCGCCAGCAGGACAGGAATAGCCTACAATGAGCAGTTCTTC	CASRTGIAYNEQFF